Each of the 17 T cell receptor beta chains below was sequenced from the same sample in a study of blood T cell repertoires in COVID-19. Clones were sequenced by immunoSEQ multiplex PCR, and TCRdb holds only the in-frame ones, with some missing. The sample holds about 190,000 clones; around 80% are singletons and the top ten take around 12%. Sequencing was performed on peripheral blood. The source of these receptors is a woman between 50 and 59 years old with acute or convalescent COVID-19.

This rearrangement joins TRBV28 to TRBJ1-5; tentatively, D is TRBD1 (6 bases). The CDR3 is made up of 15 amino acids. The germline V gene encodes CDR1 MDHEN and CDR2 SYDVKM. The ends were cut back, 5 bases at V and 9 bases at J, with 20 bases in the middle. The CDR3, as DNA: TGTGCCAGCAGTCTACTACAGGGAGGGGATCGGCCCCAGCATTTT. This sequence encodes CASSLLQGGDRPQHF.

The chain couples TRBV6-5 to TRBJ2-5, with 13 bases identical to TRBD2. The germline gives CDR1 MNHEY, CDR2 SVGAGI. V lost 6 bases, J lost 5 bases, and 6 bases stayed unmatched. The CDR3 length is 15 residues. The CDR3 spells CASSPLAGGRETQYF. The DNA of the CDR3 is TGTGCCAGCAGCCCACTAGCGGGAGGGAGGGAGACCCAGTACTTC.

The J gene is TRBJ1-1, the V gene TRBV9, with 8 positions matching TRBD1. The CDR3 consists of 13 residues. V lost 4 bases to trimming and J lost 5 bases; unmatched junction nucleotides: 4. Germline V lookup: CDR1 SGDLS, CDR2 YYNGEE. The CDR3 loop is CASSTGGGTEAFF. Written as DNA, the CDR3 is TGTGCCAGCAGCACAGGGGGAGGAACTGAAGCTTTCTTT.

The genes are TRBV14 and TRBJ2-3; 10 nucleotides match TRBD2. This CDR3 has 16 amino acids. The germline V gene encodes CDR1 SGHDN and CDR2 FVKESK. Losses at the gene ends were 4 bases for V and 2 bases for J; bases not matched to a gene: 6. DNA for the CDR3: TGTGCCAGCAGCCGTATAGCGGGGGGATACACAGATACGCAGTATTTT. Translated, it gives CASSRIAGGYTDTQYF.

The chain joins TRBV5-6 to TRBJ2-2; perhaps TRBD1 as D (6 bases). The CDR3 extends over 19 amino acids. Germline lookup yields CDR1 SGHDT and CDR2 YYEEEE. V lost 3 bases and J lost 0, with 21 bases in between. CDR3 bases: TGTGCCAGCAGCTCCCGAGGGGGATGGGGGAGCCCGAACACCGGGGAGCTGTTTTTT. It is translated as CASSSRGGWGSPNTGELFF.

The chain recombines TRBV24-1 with TRBJ2-3; TRBD2 agrees at 9 bases. The CDR3 is made up of 17 amino acids. With V trimmed by 6 bases and J by 6 bases, 15 bases remained unmatched. Germline V CDR1 and CDR2: KGHDR, SFDVKD. CDR3 sequence: CATSSAGGYGGGDTQYF. The CDR3 DNA is TGTGCCACCAGTTCAGCGGGAGGATATGGAGGGGGGGATACGCAGTATTTT.

The rearrangement links TRBV6-5 to TRBJ1-6, with 8 bases matching TRBD1. V lost 7 bases and J lost 7; bases outside the gene matches: 3. The CDR3 spans 13 residues. Germline V CDR1 and CDR2: MNHEY, SVGAGI. CDR3 sequence reads: CASTRQGNSPLHF. The CDR3 nucleotides are TGTGCCAGCACTAGACAGGGGAATTCACCCCTCCACTTT.

The V call is TRBV7-9, the J call TRBJ1-5; D may be TRBD1 (5 bases). From germline, CDR1 is SEHNR and CDR2 FQNEAQ (reference sequence). Between the trimmed V and J ends, which lost 4 bases and 0 bases, there was a span of 22 bases. The length of the CDR3 is 19 residues. The DNA for the CDR3 is TGTGCCAGCAGCTCCACGGGACTGGGGGAGGGTAATAGCAATCAGCCCCAGCATTTT. It encodes CASSSTGLGEGNSNQPQHF.

The J gene is TRBJ1-6, the V gene TRBV7-2; no reliable D call. V gave up 3 bases and J gave up 7 bases, with 13 bases separating them. The CDR3 loop spans 15 amino acids. The germline V gene encodes CDR1 SGHTA and CDR2 FQGNSA. The CDR3: CASSLATNQNSPLHF. The CDR3 DNA is TGTGCCAGCAGCTTGGCCACCAACCAAAATTCACCCCTCCACTTT.

V usage is TRBV4-2 and J usage is TRBJ1-1; 10 nucleotides align to TRBD1. Germline V lookup: CDR1 LGHNA, CDR2 YNFKEQ. The CDR3 loop spans 13 amino acids. Germline trimming cut 10 bases from V and 4 bases from J; bases unmatched to any gene: 6. Here the CDR3 DNA reads TGTGCCACCCTGGACAGGGGGACCACTGAAGCTTTCTTT. Translation: CATLDRGTTEAFF.

The chain joins TRBV19 to TRBJ2-2; D is perhaps TRBD2 (7 bases). V was clipped by 8 bases and J by 4 bases, with 11 bases between them. Germline V CDR1 and CDR2: LNHDA, SQIVND (reference sequence). CDR3 size: 13 residues. The CDR3: CASGRGGTGELFF. CDR3 nucleotide sequence: TGTGCCAGTGGAAGGGGGGGCACCGGGGAGCTGTTTTTT.

This chain links TRBV12-5 with TRBJ2-6; no clear D gene. The CDR3 covers 17 residues. The ends were cut back, 2 bases at V and 0 bases at J, with 11 bases in the middle. Germline CDR1 LGHNT, CDR2 FRNRAP. Here the CDR3 reads CASGLLTTSSGANVLTF. Written as DNA, the CDR3 is TGTGCTAGTGGTTTGCTCACTACCTCCTCTGGGGCCAACGTCCTGACTTTC.

This chain connects TRBV18 to TRBJ1-2, with D maybe TRBD1 (6 bases). Germline V CDR1 and CDR2: KGHSH, LQKENI. CDR3 length: 14 amino acids. Between the trimmed V and J ends, which lost 3 bases and 2 bases, there was a span of 10 bases. CDR3 protein: CASSPSQGNYGYTF. The CDR3 nucleotides read TGTGCCAGCTCACCTAGCCAGGGGAACTATGGCTACACCTTC. The complete variable domain, with remaining parts taken from reference TRBV18 and TRBJ1-2, reads NAGVMQNPRHLVRRRGQEARLRCSPMKGHSHVYWYRQLPEEGLKFMVYLQKENIIDESGMPKERFSAEFPKEGPSILRIQQVVRGDSAAYFCASSPSQGNYGYTFGSGTRLTVV.

This chain connects TRBV19 to TRBJ1-5, with 7 bases matching TRBD1. The germline CDR1 and CDR2 sequences are LNHDA and SQIVND (reference sequence). V dropped 7 bases and J dropped 0; count of bases not matched to a gene: 9. The CDR3 runs to 16 residues. The CDR3: CASKLGTVNSNQPQHF. The CDR3 bases are TGTGCCAGTAAACTAGGGACAGTCAATAGCAATCAGCCCCAGCATTTT.

The CDR3 sequence: CASSINGGWSQGEQFF. As DNA, the CDR3 is TGTGCCAGTAGTATTAATGGGGGCTGGTCACAGGGTGAGCAGTTCTTC. J is TRBJ2-1 and V is TRBV19; D might be TRBD1 (6 bases). Trimming removed 3 bases from V and 9 bases from J, with 21 bases in between. The CDR3 is made up of 16 amino acids. Germline values: CDR1 LNHDA, CDR2 SQIVND (reference sequence).

The rearrangement joins TRBV5-1 to TRBJ2-7; tentatively, D is TRBD2 (6 bases). Germline CDR1 and CDR2: SGHRS and YFSETQ. Trimming cost V 3 bases and J 0 bases, with 10 bases left between them. CDR3 size: 14 residues. CDR3 coding DNA: TGCGCCAGCAGCTGGGGACTCCGCTCCTACGAGCAGTACTTC. Translating it yields CASSWGLRSYEQYF. The entire variable domain, with the rest obtained from reference TRBV5-1 and TRBJ2-7, is as follows: KAGVTQTPRYLIKTRGQQVTLSCSPISGHRSVSWYQQTPGQGLQFLFEYFSETQRNKGNFPGRFSGRQFSNSRSEMNVSTLELGDSALYLCASSWGLRSYEQYFGPGTRLTVT.

In nucleotides, the CDR3 is TGCGCCAGCAGCCACCAGACAGGGATCGGCGGCTACACCTTC. Translated, it gives CASSHQTGIGGYTF. The V gene is TRBV4-3, the J gene TRBJ1-2, with TRBD1 matching over 7 bases. CDR1 is LGHNA and CDR2 is YSLEER in the germline V gene. The V and J ends lost 3 bases and 8 bases, in that order; junction bases with no gene match: 9. The CDR3 loop spans 14 amino acids.